These 30 T cell receptor beta chains came from one sample sequenced in a study of cytomegalovirus exposure and HLA in healthy donors. PCR involved 60 Vbeta and 13 Jbeta primers. Repertoires were generated with immunoSEQ multiplex PCR, while TCRdb's copy carries only in-frame clones and drops some. The sample has 150,000 to 200,000 clones, around 68% seen once; the top ten hold about 2.5%. Sequenced input: PBMCs. These receptors came from a middle-aged woman in good health and CMV-seropositive.

This clone was counted only a few times. The J gene is TRBJ2-7, the V gene TRBV7-8; 7 nucleotides align to TRBD1. This CDR3 has 14 residues. Germline assignment: CDR1 SGHVS and CDR2 FQNEAQ. The trim removed 5 bases at V and 1 base at J, leaving 5 bases unmatched. CDR3 sequence (DNA): TGTGCCAGCAGCCCCACGACAGGGTCCTACGAGCAGTACTTC. Its protein product is CASSPTTGSYEQYF.

The chain combines TRBV6-4 with TRBJ2-2, with 7 nucleotides matching TRBD1. Germline trimming cut 6 bases from V and 0 bases from J; bases unmatched to any gene: 4. The germline V gene has CDR1 MRHNA and CDR2 SNTAGT. The CDR3 has 15 amino acids. CDR3 amino acids: CASSAGTANTGELFF. The CDR3 DNA sequence: TGTGCCAGCAGCGCCGGGACAGCGAACACCGGGGAGCTGTTTTTT.

This chain joins TRBV7-3 and TRBJ1-1; 7 bases agree with TRBD1. From germline, CDR1 is SGHTA and CDR2 FQGTGA. The CDR3 is 14 residues long. V lost 5 bases and J lost 1; bases outside the gene matches: 4. Here the CDR3 reads CASSAGTANTEAFF. The DNA for the CDR3 is TGTGCCAGCAGCGCCGGGACAGCGAACACTGAAGCTTTCTTT.

The genes are TRBV9 and TRBJ2-7, with a weak D call TRBD1 (5 bases). This CDR3 comprises 13 residues. V lost 3 bases, J lost 7 bases, and 14 bases lay in between. The germline V gene encodes CDR1 SGDLS and CDR2 YYNGEE. CDR3 in amino acids: CASSAGPLEEQYF. The CDR3 DNA reads as TGTGCCAGCAGCGCAGGGCCCTTAGAGGAGCAGTACTTC. The full variable domain, its missing parts supplied by reference TRBV9 and TRBJ2-7, is DSGVTQTPKHLITATGQRVTLRCSPRSGDLSVYWYQQSLDQGLQFLIQYYNGEERAKGNILERFSAQQFPDLHSELNLSSLELGDSALYFCASSAGPLEEQYFGPGTRLTVT.

The V and J genes are TRBV18 and TRBJ2-5, with D tentatively TRBD2 (5 bases). V lost 2 bases and J lost 2, with 12 bases in between. This CDR3 has 15 amino acids. CDR1 KGHSH and CDR2 LQKENI come from the germline V gene. CDR3 residues: CASSPMLSGQETQYF. The CDR3 region has the DNA TGTGCCAGCTCACCAATGTTAAGCGGACAAGAGACCCAGTACTTC.

This clone was seen a few times. This chain connects TRBV28 to TRBJ1-1; D gene uncertain. This CDR3 is 14 amino acids long. V was cut by 3 bases and J by 5 bases, with 13 bases left in between. CDR1 and CDR2 from the germline V gene are MDHEN and SYDVKM. The CDR3 sequence is CASSFPVRETEAFF. As DNA, the CDR3 is TGTGCCAGCAGTTTCCCCGTCCGGGAAACTGAAGCTTTCTTT.

This clone was seen once. This chain links TRBV5-1 with TRBJ2-1; 8 bases agree with TRBD1. CDR3 length: 15 amino acids. V shed 5 bases and J 9 bases; nucleotides not matched to a gene: 13. Germline V lookup: CDR1 SGHRS, CDR2 YFSETQ. CDR3 region: CASRPGTGGLGEQFF. The CDR3 DNA reads as TGCGCCAGCAGGCCCGGGACAGGAGGGTTGGGTGAGCAGTTCTTC.

The rearrangement joins TRBV10-3 to TRBJ2-7, with 9 bases fitting TRBD1. This CDR3 has 16 amino acids. CDR1 and CDR2 from the germline V gene are ENHRY and SYGVKD. V was clipped by 7 bases and J by 1 base; unmatched bases: 11. The CDR3 loop reads CAITSSLGQGSYEQYF. In DNA, the CDR3 is TGTGCCATCACTTCAAGTCTAGGACAGGGGTCCTACGAGCAGTACTTC.

This chain connects TRBV19 to TRBJ1-1; possibly TRBD1 for D (5 bases). Germline V gene lookup returns CDR1 LNHDA and CDR2 SQIVND (reference sequence). V lost 3 bases, J lost 4 bases, and 12 bases lay in between. The CDR3 runs 14 residues. The CDR3 DNA is TGTGCCAGTAGTATGGGCGGGACCTTCACTGAAGCTTTCTTT. Its protein is CASSMGGTFTEAFF. Together with reference TRBV19 and TRBJ1-1, the CDR3 gives the full variable domain: DGGITQSPKYLFRKEGQNVTLSCEQNLNHDAMYWYRQDPGQGLRLIYYSQIVNDFQKGDIAEGYSVSREKKESFPLTVTSAQKNPTAFYLCASSMGGTFTEAFFGQGTRLTVV.

The chain is built from TRBV5-1 and TRBJ2-1, with TRBD2 as a possible D gene (8 bases). The CDR3 extends over 17 amino acids. Trimming removed 1 base at V and 4 bases at J, with 18 bases between. Germline values: CDR1 SGHRS, CDR2 YFSETQ. DNA for the CDR3: TGCGCCAGCAGCTTGTACTGGCGGGGGGACAGATACAATGAGCAGTTCTTC. Protein sequence: CASSLYWRGDRYNEQFF.

This clone was recorded a few times. The V call is TRBV5-6, the J call TRBJ1-5, with D perhaps TRBD1 (5 bases). Per the germline V gene, CDR1 is SGHDT and CDR2 is YYEEEE. The CDR3 has 15 residues. V was shortened by 3 bases and J by 1 base, with 11 bases between the two germline ends. CDR3 protein: CASSWGAGSNQPQHF. CDR3 DNA: TGTGCCAGCAGCTGGGGCGCAGGGAGCAATCAGCCCCAGCATTTT.

CDR3 residues: CASSLGGRTNTGELFF. CDR3 in DNA: TGTGCCAGCAGTTTAGGAGGGCGGACGAACACCGGGGAGCTGTTTTTT. This rearrangement joins TRBV27 to TRBJ2-2; D perhaps matches TRBD2 (6 bases). CDR1 is MNHEY and CDR2 is SMNVEV in the germline V gene (reference sequence). The CDR3 spans 16 residues. Trimming cost V 2 bases and J 0 bases, with 10 bases left between them.

The chain couples TRBV4-3 to TRBJ2-1; 9 bases are shared with TRBD2. Germline V gene data show CDR1 as LGHNA and CDR2 as YSLEER. The V gene end was trimmed by 0 bases and the J gene end by 9 bases; junction bases not matched to a gene: 9. CDR3 size: 16 residues. The CDR3 DNA follows: TGCGCCAGCAGCCAAGATCGGGGCGGGAGGGCCAGTGAGCAGTTCTTC. This sequence encodes CASSQDRGGRASEQFF.

This clone was counted only a few times. The chain links TRBV27 to TRBJ1-5, with a possible D match to TRBD1 (6 bases). The germline V and J ends were trimmed by 5 bases and 7 bases, with 12 bases remaining between them. CDR1 is MNHEY and CDR2 is SMNVEV in the germline V gene (reference sequence). The CDR3 length is 13 residues. CDR3 sequence (DNA): TGTGCCAGCAGTCTAGACCAGGGGCAGCCCCAGCATTTT. It translates to CASSLDQGQPQHF.

CDR3 sequence (DNA): TGCGCCAGCAGCACAGGGGGCGCGGATGAAGCTTTCTTT. It encodes CASSTGGADEAFF. This sequence joins TRBV5-1 and TRBJ1-1, with TRBD1 identical over 9 bases. The CDR3 has 13 amino acids. Per the germline V gene, CDR1 is SGHRS and CDR2 is YFSETQ. V lost 4 bases to trimming and J lost 7 bases; unmatched junction nucleotides: 5.

This clone showed up just once. The chain couples TRBV18 to TRBJ1-5; a weak D match, TRBD1 (6 bases). The CDR3 consists of 15 residues. Germline V gene sequence: CDR1 KGHSH, CDR2 LQKENI. V dropped 4 bases and J dropped 6 bases, with 16 bases sitting between them. The chain's CDR3 is CASSRGAGDFQPQHF. DNA of the CDR3: TGTGCCAGCTCACGTGGGGCAGGGGATTTTCAGCCCCAGCATTTT. Drawing the rest from reference TRBV18 and TRBJ1-5, the complete variable domain is NAGVMQNPRHLVRRRGQEARLRCSPMKGHSHVYWYRQLPEEGLKFMVYLQKENIIDESGMPKERFSAEFPKEGPSILRIQQVVRGDSAAYFCASSRGAGDFQPQHFGDGTRLSIL.

The rearrangement links TRBV16 to TRBJ1-1, with D unresolved. Trimming took 2 bases from V and 6 from J, leaving 13 bases between them. There are 14 residues in the CDR3. CDR1 and CDR2 (germline): KGHSY, FQNENV. Written as DNA, the CDR3 is TGTGCCAGCAGCCAAGAATATAGGAGACCTGAAGCTTTCTTT. This codes for CASSQEYRRPEAFF. The whole variable domain, remainder taken from reference TRBV16 and TRBJ1-1, is GEEVAQTPKHLVRGEGQKAKLYCAPIKGHSYVFWYQQVLKNEFKFLISFQNENVFDETGMPKERFSAKCLPNSPCSLEIQATKLEDSAVYFCASSQEYRRPEAFFGQGTRLTVV.

V and J are TRBV7-2 and TRBJ1-1; 11 bases are shared with TRBD1. The germline CDR1 and CDR2 sequences are SGHTA and FQGNSA. This CDR3 has 14 residues. V lost 3 bases, J lost 7 bases, and 4 bases stayed unmatched. The CDR3 spells CASSLVGTGGEAFF. CDR3 sequence (DNA): TGTGCCAGCAGCTTGGTAGGGACAGGGGGTGAAGCTTTCTTT.

The rearrangement joins TRBV5-5 to TRBJ1-4; no reliable D call. The CDR3 extends over 14 amino acids. Germline V CDR1 and CDR2: SGHKS, YYEKEE (reference sequence). V lost 4 bases, J lost 4 bases, and 11 bases lay in between. The CDR3 region has the DNA TGTGCCAGCAGCAATGCGGTTAGTAATGAAAAACTGTTTTTT. Its translation is CASSNAVSNEKLFF.

The rearrangement uses TRBV2 and TRBJ2-7; 8 bases map to TRBD1. Per the germline V gene, CDR1 is SNHLY and CDR2 is FYNNEI. The V segment lost 2 bases and the J segment 5 bases; nucleotides outside the gene matches: 2. The CDR3 is 13 amino acids. CDR3 residues: CASSEQGAHEQYF. For the CDR3, the DNA is TGTGCCAGCAGTGAACAGGGGGCCCACGAGCAGTACTTC.

In its sample, this clone was seen a few times. The CDR3 nucleotides read TGTGCCAGTAGCATCGACGGGACTGGGGCCAACGTCCTGACTTTC. Translating gives CASSIDGTGANVLTF. The chain joins TRBV19 to TRBJ2-6; maybe TRBD2 (5 bases). CDR1 is LNHDA, CDR2 SQIVND, per germline (reference sequence). The germline V and J ends were trimmed by 6 bases and 2 bases, with 11 bases remaining between them. This CDR3 has 15 residues.

The rearrangement joins TRBV2 to TRBJ2-1; 9 bases map to TRBD2. V trimming: 6 bases; J trimming: 9 bases; junction bases outside the gene matches: 9. From germline, CDR1 is SNHLY and CDR2 FYNNEI. The CDR3 is 14 residues long. The CDR3 DNA is TGTGCCAGCAGGGCGGGAGGGCCGTTAGGTGAGCAGTTCTTC. This encodes CASRAGGPLGEQFF.

This clone was detected only a few times. The V gene is TRBV19, the J gene TRBJ2-3; TRBD2 agrees at 16 bases. Germline CDR1 reads LNHDA; CDR2 reads SQIVND (reference sequence). The CDR3 runs 17 residues. The V segment lost 5 bases and the J segment 4 bases; nucleotides outside the gene matches: 6. The chain's CDR3 is CASSSGLAGGPADTQYF. The CDR3 nucleotides read TGTGCCAGTAGTTCGGGACTAGCGGGAGGGCCCGCAGATACGCAGTATTTT.

This sequence joins TRBV5-4 and TRBJ2-1, with 10 bases that match TRBD1. There are 15 residues in the CDR3. V gave up 4 bases and J gave up 4 bases; unmatched junction bases: 5. Looked up from germline, CDR1 is SGHNT and CDR2 is YYREEE (reference sequence). The CDR3 DNA reads as TGTGCCAGCAGCCTGGACAGGGGGTCTTACAATGAGCAGTTCTTC. Its translation: CASSLDRGSYNEQFF.

V and J are TRBV9 and TRBJ2-5, with a weak D call TRBD1 (6 bases). Looked up from germline, CDR1 is SGDLS and CDR2 is YYNGEE. The CDR3 is made up of 14 amino acids. The ends were cut back, 4 bases at V and 2 bases at J, with 12 bases in the middle. For the CDR3, the DNA is TGTGCCAGCAGCTTGGACAGCGTACAAGAGACCCAGTACTTC. This encodes CASSLDSVQETQYF.

V gene TRBV10-3 combines with J gene TRBJ1-3; TRBD1 might be the D (5 bases). V was cut by 7 bases and J by 3 bases, with 13 bases left in between. The CDR3 spans 14 residues. Germline CDR1 is ENHRY and CDR2 is SYGVKD. The CDR3, as DNA: TGTGCCATCACCGGGGGAGGTTTTGGAAACACCATATATTTT. This codes for CAITGGGFGNTIYF.

This chain uses TRBV7-2 with TRBJ2-1; 7 positions match TRBD1. The CDR3 has 13 amino acids. Germline V lookup: CDR1 SGHTA, CDR2 FQGNSA. Germline trimming cut 4 bases from V and 6 bases from J; bases unmatched to any gene: 3. The CDR3 sequence is CASSSPGGNEQFF. The CDR3 bases are TGTGCCAGCAGCTCCCCAGGGGGCAATGAGCAGTTCTTC.

J is TRBJ2-3 and V is TRBV4-3, with 8 bases that match TRBD1. CDR3 length equals 17 residues. The V gene end was trimmed by 3 bases and the J gene end by 1 base; junction bases not matched to a gene: 9. The V gene's germline CDR1 is LGHNA and CDR2 YSLEER. The CDR3 DNA follows: TGCGCCAGCAGCCAGTCAAGGACAGGGATCGGCACAGATACGCAGTATTTT. It encodes CASSQSRTGIGTDTQYF.

Regarding this clone: At one of its ends the junction is not consistent with the germline gene, which may arise from a read error. The gene calls are TRBV10-1 and TRBJ2-7, with no clear D. CDR1 and CDR2 from the germline V gene are WNHNN and SYGVQD (reference sequence). This CDR3 spans 13 amino acids. CDR3 nucleotides: TGCGCCAGCAATGAGACACCCACCTACGAGCAGTACTTC. Encoded protein: CASNETPTYEQYF.

The V call is TRBV10-1, the J call TRBJ2-7; 8 positions match TRBD1. The CDR3 runs 14 residues. Germline V lookup: CDR1 WNHNN, CDR2 SYGVQD (reference sequence). Unmatched junction bases numbered 4, after V lost 2 bases and J lost 4 bases. CDR3 loop: CASSEGQGEYEQYF. CDR3 sequence (DNA): TGCGCCAGCAGTGAGGGACAGGGAGAGTACGAGCAGTACTTC.